These 27 T cell receptor beta chains were sequenced from one sample in a study of blood T cell repertoires in COVID-19. Repertoires were generated with immunoSEQ multiplex PCR, while TCRdb's copy carries only in-frame clones and drops some. The sample consists of just over 300,000 clones, about 90% of them appearing once. Sequencing used peripheral blood. These receptors all stem from a woman in her twenties or thirties with COVID-19, enrolled during active disease.

The rearrangement links TRBV5-1 to TRBJ1-6; TRBD1 aligns across 7 bases. CDR1 is SGHRS and CDR2 is YFSETQ in the germline V gene. Unmatched junction bases numbered 2, after V lost 2 bases and J lost 0 bases. The CDR3 spans 16 residues. The CDR3 sequence: CASSLGDSSYNSPLHF. Here the CDR3 DNA reads TGCGCCAGCAGCTTAGGGGACAGCTCCTATAATTCACCCCTCCACTTT.

The chain is built from TRBV6-2 or TRBV6-3 and TRBJ1-5; 9 positions agree with TRBD1. The CDR3 is made up of 14 amino acids. Germline V gives CDR1 MNHEY, CDR2 SVGEGT. Germline trimming cut 2 bases from V and 5 bases from J; bases unmatched to any gene: 1. Here the CDR3 reads CASSYTGGDQPQHF. CDR3 bases: TGTGCCAGCAGTTACACAGGGGGCGATCAGCCCCAGCATTTT.

This chain joins TRBV30 and TRBJ1-6, with D hard to call. Per germline, CDR1 GTSNPN and CDR2 SVGIG (reference sequence). V was shortened by 1 base and J by 0 bases, with 10 bases between the two germline ends. The CDR3 runs to 16 residues. CDR3 sequence reads: CAWSDKWSSYNSPLHF. CDR3 sequence (DNA): TGTGCCTGGAGTGATAAGTGGAGCTCCTATAATTCACCCCTCCACTTT.

This clone showed up just once. V and J are TRBV6-2 or TRBV6-3 and TRBJ1-1; 10 nucleotides line up with TRBD1. With V trimmed by 7 bases and J by 3 bases, 11 bases remained unmatched. The CDR3 covers 16 residues. The germline V gene encodes CDR1 MNHEY and CDR2 SVGEGT. CDR3 DNA: TGTGCCAGCAACCCAAGCCCGGGGACAGGGGACACTGAAGCTTTCTTT. Amino acid sequence: CASNPSPGTGDTEAFF.

V and J are TRBV10-1 and TRBJ2-1, with D possibly matching TRBD2 (6 bases). Trimming took off 2 bases at V and 6 bases at J, with 11 bases between the two ends. CDR3 size: 14 residues. CDR1 and CDR2 (germline): WNHNN, SYGVQD (reference sequence). CDR3 nucleotide sequence: TGCGCCAGCAGTGAGGGGGGGACCCTCAATGAGCAGTTCTTC. This translates into CASSEGGTLNEQFF.

The chain joins TRBV7-8 to TRBJ1-1; D is possibly TRBD1 (5 bases). CDR3 size: 13 residues. In germline, CDR1 is SGHVS, CDR2 FQNEAQ. V dropped 7 bases and J dropped 4 bases, with 13 bases sitting between them. The CDR3 DNA sequence: TGTGCCAGCAAGGAAAGGGGAATCACTGAAGCTTTCTTT. Protein: CASKERGITEAFF.

The chain carries TRBV6-5 and TRBJ1-2; D gene ambiguous. Germline CDR1 MNHEY, CDR2 SVGAGI. Trimming cost V 6 bases and J 4 bases, with 15 bases left between them. The CDR3 spans 14 residues. For the CDR3, the DNA is TGTGCCAGCAGCCGCGGGGAGGGCGGCTATGGCTACACCTTC. Encoded protein: CASSRGEGGYGYTF.

The J gene is TRBJ1-4, the V gene TRBV2, with D possibly TRBD1 on 5 matching bases. CDR1 and CDR2 (germline): SNHLY, FYNNEI. Deletions cut 7 bases from V and 7 bases from J, with 19 bases between. This CDR3 spans 15 amino acids. In nucleotides, the CDR3 is TGTGCCAGCAAGGACAACAACCTCGGGGGTGAAAAACTGTTTTTT. This encodes CASKDNNLGGEKLFF.

The CDR3 sequence: CASSYPQGGRTEAFF. In nucleotides, the CDR3 is TGTGCCAGCAGTTACCCACAGGGGGGGAGGACTGAAGCTTTCTTT. J is TRBJ1-1 and V is TRBV6-5; 8 nucleotides agree with TRBD1. CDR1 and CDR2 (germline): MNHEY, SVGAGI. V was pared by 2 bases and J by 5 bases, with 7 bases of the junction left unmatched. This CDR3 is built from 15 residues.

V gene TRBV15 combines with J gene TRBJ2-1; no firm D call. Germline assignment: CDR1 LNHNV and CDR2 YYDKDF (reference sequence). Trimming stripped 3 bases from V and 7 bases from J, with 4 bases between. The CDR3 has 11 amino acids. This chain's CDR3 is CATSSLNEQFF. CDR3 nucleotide sequence: TGTGCCACCAGCAGTCTTAATGAGCAGTTCTTC.

The rearrangement uses TRBV9 and TRBJ2-2, with a tentative D call TRBD1 (6 bases). V lost 8 bases to trimming and J lost 2 bases, with 13 bases between them. The CDR3 runs to 14 residues. Germline V gene lookup returns CDR1 SGDLS and CDR2 YYNGEE. The CDR3 is CASRTEINTGELFF. In nucleotides, the CDR3 is TGTGCCAGTAGGACAGAAATTAACACCGGGGAGCTGTTTTTT.

V gene TRBV29-1 combines with J gene TRBJ1-1; the D gene is possibly TRBD1 (5 bases). This CDR3 comprises 14 residues. V dropped 6 bases and J dropped 3 bases, with 17 bases sitting between them. Germline V gene lookup returns CDR1 SQVTM and CDR2 ANQGSEA. DNA of the CDR3: TGCAGCGTCCGCTTGGGGGGGTCCTACACTGAAGCTTTCTTT. Amino acids: CSVRLGGSYTEAFF.

The chain combines TRBV15 with TRBJ2-7; 8 positions agree with TRBD2. J was trimmed by 2 bases and V by 0 bases; bases with no gene match: 3. The CDR3 spans 15 residues. The germline gives CDR1 LNHNV, CDR2 YYDKDF (reference sequence). CDR3 protein: CATSRDPGGAYEQYF. The CDR3 nucleotides read TGTGCCACCAGCAGAGATCCCGGGGGGGCCTACGAGCAGTACTTC.

The chain employs TRBV4-2 and TRBJ1-2; TRBD1 agrees at 9 bases. Germline V gene lookup returns CDR1 LGHNA and CDR2 YNFKEQ. The CDR3 extends over 18 amino acids. With 1 base clipped from V and 3 bases from J, the junction kept 12 bases outside the gene matches. CDR3 coding DNA: TGTGCCAGCAGCCAAGTCTGGCAGGGGACAGGGCTTGACTATGGCTACACCTTC. Translated, it gives CASSQVWQGTGLDYGYTF.

This clone has more than one count but fewer than ten. This chain joins TRBV5-4 and TRBJ2-7; weak D call: TRBD1 (6 bases). Germline CDR1 reads SGHNT; CDR2 reads YYREEE (reference sequence). This CDR3 spans 14 amino acids. Trimming pared 0 bases from V and 3 bases from J, leaving 10 bases between. In DNA, the CDR3 is TGTGCCAGCAGCTTGGACTTAGGGGGCTACGAGCAGTACTTC. The encoded protein is CASSLDLGGYEQYF.

This clone was observed once. This chain joins TRBV7-9 and TRBJ2-1; D is ambiguous. CDR3 length equals 14 residues. CDR1 and CDR2 (germline): SEHNR, FQNEAQ (reference sequence). V dropped 2 bases and J dropped 4 bases, with 9 bases sitting between them. The DNA for the CDR3 is TGTGCCAGCAGCTTATTGTCCGGGTACAATGAGCAGTTCTTC. As protein: CASSLLSGYNEQFF.

This chain uses TRBV5-1 with TRBJ1-6; 9 bases map to TRBD1. V lost 2 bases and J lost 7; bases outside the gene matches: 7. CDR3 length: 16 amino acids. The V gene's germline CDR1 is SGHRS and CDR2 YFSETQ. The CDR3 region is CASSLQGAGYNSPLHF. The CDR3, as DNA: TGCGCCAGCAGCTTACAGGGGGCGGGTTACAATTCACCCCTCCACTTT.

The V gene is TRBV6-5, the J gene TRBJ2-5, with D unresolved. Per germline, CDR1 MNHEY and CDR2 SVGAGI. The CDR3 is 14 residues long. The V and J ends lost 5 bases and 9 bases respectively, with 19 bases between them. CDR3 loop: CASSHPGGLVAQYF. In DNA, the CDR3 is TGTGCCAGCAGTCACCCTGGCGGCCTGGTGGCCCAGTACTTC.

This chain uses TRBV14 with TRBJ2-3, with 7 bases identical to TRBD1. The ends lost 5 bases at V and 0 bases at J; junction bases unmatched: 5. Germline loops: CDR1 SGHDN, CDR2 FVKESK. CDR3 length: 15 residues. CDR3 in DNA: TGTGCCAGCAGCTTAGGACAGGCTAGCACAGATACGCAGTATTTT. Its protein is CASSLGQASTDTQYF.

The chain has TRBV2 and TRBJ2-2; D perhaps matches TRBD1 (6 bases). With 9 bases removed from V and 6 bases from J, the gap between germline ends came to 14 bases. This CDR3 has 13 amino acids. Per the germline V gene, CDR1 is SNHLY and CDR2 is FYNNEI. The CDR3 DNA follows: TGTGCCAGTTCAGGGGATGTGGCCGGGGAGCTGTTTTTT. Translated: CASSGDVAGELFF.

The V call is TRBV3-1 (or the pseudogene TRBV3-2), the J call TRBJ2-5; D perhaps matches TRBD2 (6 bases). Germline-derived CDR1 and CDR2 are LGHDT and YNNKEL (reference sequence). The CDR3 length is 14 residues. V dropped 4 bases and J dropped 3 bases, with 12 bases sitting between them. CDR3 loop: CASSPEASEETQYF. CDR3 nucleotide sequence: TGTGCCAGCAGCCCCGAGGCTAGCGAAGAGACCCAGTACTTC.

The CDR3 spells CASSYSRDRGTGELFF. The DNA for the CDR3 is TGTGCCAGCAGTTACTCCCGGGACAGGGGCACCGGGGAGCTGTTTTTT. This rearrangement joins TRBV7-9 to TRBJ2-2, with 10 bases identical to TRBD1. The CDR3 consists of 16 residues. J lost 4 bases, V lost 6 bases, and 8 bases had no gene match. Germline V gene data show CDR1 as SEHNR and CDR2 as FQNEAQ (reference sequence).

This CDR3 is CASTGTNQPQHF. CDR3 nucleotide sequence: TGTGCCAGCACGGGGACAAATCAGCCCCAGCATTTT. J is TRBJ1-5 and V is TRBV2; weak D call: TRBD1 (6 bases). CDR1 SNHLY and CDR2 FYNNEI come from the germline V gene. Trimming pared 7 bases from V and 4 bases from J, leaving 8 bases between. The CDR3 has 12 amino acids. The variable domain in full, with the rest retrieved from reference TRBV2 and TRBJ1-5, is EPEVTQTPSHQVTQMGQEVILRCVPISNHLYFYWYRQILGQKVEFLVSFYNNEISEKSEIFDDQFSVERPDGSNFTLKIRSTKLEDSAMYFCASTGTNQPQHFGDGTRLSIL.

This chain links TRBV28 with TRBJ1-2, with 11 bases lining up with TRBD1. CDR3 size: 16 residues. V shed 3 bases and J 6 bases; nucleotides not matched to a gene: 9. Germline V gene lookup returns CDR1 MDHEN and CDR2 SYDVKM. In nucleotides, the CDR3 is TGTGCCAGCAGTTTGCCTTGGACAGGGGGCGGAAATGGCTACACCTTC. Translation: CASSLPWTGGGNGYTF.

The rearrangement joins TRBV10-3 to TRBJ1-1, with D hard to call. In germline, CDR1 is ENHRY, CDR2 SYGVKD. V was shortened by 0 bases and J by 1 base, with 9 bases between the two germline ends. The CDR3 is 15 residues long. The DNA of the CDR3 is TGTGCCATCAGTGAGTCGGGCGTGGGGAACACTGAAGCTTTCTTT. It yields the protein CAISESGVGNTEAFF.

This chain uses TRBV25-1 with TRBJ1-1, with a weak D call TRBD1 (6 bases). V dropped 4 bases and J dropped 3 bases, with 15 bases sitting between them. Per the germline V gene, CDR1 is MGHDK and CDR2 is SYGVNS. This CDR3 region has 15 residues. The chain's CDR3 is CASSGWAGDDTEAFF. The CDR3 nucleotides read TGTGCCAGCAGTGGATGGGCAGGGGATGACACTGAAGCTTTCTTT.

This chain uses TRBV28 with TRBJ2-1; 13 bases are a match to TRBD2. The V gene end was trimmed by 5 bases and the J gene end by 0 bases; junction bases not matched to a gene: 1. Germline-derived CDR1 and CDR2 are MDHEN and SYDVKM. The CDR3 runs 16 residues. As DNA, the CDR3 is TGTGCCAGCAGTCGGACTAGCGGGGGCTCCTACAATGAGCAGTTCTTC. It codes for CASSRTSGGSYNEQFF.